The 20 T cell receptor beta chains below were found in one sample sequenced in a study of control samples from healthy donors and cancer patients. Produced via immunoSEQ multiplex PCR; TCRdb's table is partial and in-frame only. The sample contains 150,000 to 180,000 clones, 85% to 95% of which appear only once. Specimen: blood. These receptors came from a man aged 35 to 55 in good health.

V gene TRBV30 combines with J gene TRBJ2-1, with 16 nucleotides matching TRBD2. The CDR3 loop spans 13 amino acids. CDR1 GTSNPN and CDR2 SVGIG come from the germline V gene (reference sequence). Trimming removed 5 bases from V and 12 bases from J; junction bases left unmatched: 4. Here the CDR3 reads CAWAGTSGGVQFF. The CDR3 DNA reads as TGTGCCTGGGCCGGGACTAGCGGGGGGGTGCAGTTCTTC.

V gene TRBV19 combines with J gene TRBJ1-1, with TRBD1 as a possible D gene (6 bases). The CDR3 is 16 residues long. Germline CDR1 reads LNHDA; CDR2 reads SQIVND (reference sequence). V gave up 5 bases and J gave up 0 bases, with 16 bases separating them. CDR3 DNA: TGTGCCAGTAGTCGGACCGGGACACACGTGAACACTGAAGCTTTCTTT. Encoded protein: CASSRTGTHVNTEAFF.

The rearrangement links TRBV19 to TRBJ1-1; TRBD1 matches 7 bases. J lost 4 bases, V lost 4 bases, and 6 bases had no gene match. Germline V lookup: CDR1 LNHDA, CDR2 SQIVND (reference sequence). The CDR3 sequence is 14 residues long. The CDR3 loop reads CASSTQGLSTEAFF. CDR3 nucleotide sequence: TGTGCCAGTAGTACACAGGGGTTATCCACTGAAGCTTTCTTT.

This rearrangement joins TRBV29-1 to TRBJ1-1; no reliable D call. The CDR3 totals 13 residues. Germline lookup yields CDR1 SQVTM and CDR2 ANQGSEA. V was cut by 1 base and J by 3 bases, with 9 bases left in between. The CDR3 sequence is CSVEVMRDTEAFF. The DNA for the CDR3 is TGCAGCGTTGAAGTAATGAGGGACACTGAAGCTTTCTTT.

A single count supports this clone. V and J are TRBV27 and TRBJ2-3, with 9 bases lining up with TRBD2. This CDR3 has 18 residues. CDR1 and CDR2 (germline): MNHEY, SMNVEV (reference sequence). V was pared by 2 bases and J by 1 base, with 10 bases of the junction left unmatched. The CDR3 DNA is TGTGCCAGCAGTTTAAGGTTGGCGGGGGGGGGAGGCACAGATACGCAGTATTTT. Its translation: CASSLRLAGGGGTDTQYF.

This clone showed up just once. The chain is built from TRBV28 and TRBJ2-1; 8 positions agree with TRBD1. The germline CDR1 and CDR2 sequences are MDHEN and SYDVKM. The CDR3 is made up of 13 amino acids. The V gene end was trimmed by 8 bases and the J gene end by 7 bases; junction bases not matched to a gene: 7. CDR3 region: CASLGTGMNEQFF. The CDR3 DNA is TGTGCCAGCCTCGGGACAGGTATGAATGAGCAGTTCTTC.

The V gene is TRBV19, the J gene TRBJ1-3; D call uncertain. V was shortened by 7 bases and J by 4 bases, with 14 bases between the two germline ends. Germline CDR1 and CDR2: LNHDA and SQIVND (reference sequence). The CDR3 is 14 residues long. The CDR3 spells CASINGPGGNTIYF. The CDR3 DNA reads as TGTGCCAGTATTAACGGACCCGGCGGAAACACCATATATTTT.

The chain links TRBV18 to TRBJ2-5, with TRBD1 matching over 10 bases. Germline V gene sequence: CDR1 KGHSH, CDR2 LQKENI. Trimming removed 1 base from V and 1 base from J; junction bases left unmatched: 0. The CDR3 consists of 15 residues. The DNA for the CDR3 is TGTGCCAGCTCACCACGACAGGGGGCCCAAGAGACCCAGTACTTC. It encodes CASSPRQGAQETQYF.

V gene TRBV5-6 combines with J gene TRBJ1-5, with TRBD1 matching 7 bases. The V gene end was trimmed by 2 bases and the J gene end by 3 bases; junction bases not matched to a gene: 2. CDR3 size: 14 residues. Per the germline V gene, CDR1 is SGHDT and CDR2 is YYEEEE. CDR3 region: CASSLQGLNQPQHF. CDR3 bases: TGTGCCAGCAGCTTACAGGGGCTCAATCAGCCCCAGCATTTT.

The rearrangement links TRBV5-6 to TRBJ2-7; TRBD1 aligns across 9 bases. The CDR3 has 14 residues. V shed 4 bases and J 3 bases; nucleotides not matched to a gene: 5. Germline values: CDR1 SGHDT, CDR2 YYEEEE. The CDR3 DNA sequence: TGTGCCAGCAGCGCAGGACAGGGGTACTACGAGCAGTACTTC. Translated: CASSAGQGYYEQYF.

This sequence joins TRBV2 and TRBJ2-3; D is unclear. This CDR3 comprises 14 residues. V was shortened by 6 bases and J by 4 bases, with 14 bases between the two germline ends. Germline V gives CDR1 SNHLY, CDR2 FYNNEI. This chain's CDR3 is CASRYEPGADTQYF. The CDR3 DNA reads as TGTGCCAGCAGATACGAGCCCGGAGCAGATACGCAGTATTTT.

The chain joins TRBV9 to TRBJ1-1, with TRBD1 identical over 7 bases. This CDR3 spans 14 amino acids. Germline V CDR1 and CDR2: SGDLS, YYNGEE. V was pared by 4 bases and J by 1 base, with 4 bases of the junction left unmatched. The chain's CDR3 is CASSTRQGNTEAFF. CDR3 bases: TGTGCCAGCAGCACTCGACAGGGGAACACTGAAGCTTTCTTT.

J is TRBJ1-2 and V is TRBV19; 7 positions agree with TRBD1. This CDR3 is built from 13 residues. V was clipped by 6 bases and J by 4 bases; unmatched bases: 5. Germline values: CDR1 LNHDA, CDR2 SQIVND (reference sequence). CDR3 sequence (DNA): TGTGCCAGTAGCCGGGACAGAACCTATGGCTACACCTTC. Its translation: CASSRDRTYGYTF.

This chain joins TRBV6-5 and TRBJ1-1; possibly TRBD1 for D (6 bases). Per germline, CDR1 MNHEY and CDR2 SVGAGI. V was clipped by 7 bases and J by 1 base, with 16 bases between them. The CDR3 spans 15 residues. The CDR3 spells CASTPQGRANTEAFF. CDR3 bases: TGTGCCAGCACCCCCCAGGGGAGGGCGAACACTGAAGCTTTCTTT.

This chain connects TRBV28 to TRBJ1-2; the D gene is possibly TRBD1 (5 bases). CDR3 length: 14 amino acids. From germline, CDR1 is MDHEN and CDR2 SYDVKM. The ends were cut back, 5 bases at V and 4 bases at J, with 14 bases in the middle. The CDR3 spells CASSLGTAIYGYTF. As DNA, the CDR3 is TGTGCCAGCAGTCTCGGGACGGCAATCTATGGCTACACCTTC.

V gene TRBV30 combines with J gene TRBJ1-2; D is possibly TRBD1 (6 bases). In germline, CDR1 is GTSNPN, CDR2 SVGIG (reference sequence). Deletions cut 6 bases from V and 8 bases from J, with 16 bases between. This CDR3 contains 12 residues. For the CDR3, the DNA is TGTGCCTGTTCGAGGGGGTTAGGCGGCTACACCTTC. This translates into CACSRGLGGYTF.

The rearrangement uses TRBV4-1 and TRBJ1-3; D is unresolved. The germline gives CDR1 MGHRA, CDR2 YSYEKL. The CDR3 has 13 amino acids. The V and J ends lost 4 bases and 4 bases respectively, with 8 bases between them. CDR3 protein: CASSPGWGNTIYF. Written as DNA, the CDR3 is TGCGCCAGCAGCCCAGGATGGGGAAACACCATATATTTT.

The V call is TRBV5-1, the J call TRBJ1-6; D may be TRBD1 (5 bases). Trimming took 4 bases from V and 7 from J, leaving 12 bases between them. The germline gives CDR1 SGHRS, CDR2 YFSETQ. The CDR3 sequence is 14 residues long. The CDR3 DNA follows: TGCGCCAGCAGCGGGGGGGAACTAAATTCACCCCTCCACTTT. Amino acids: CASSGGELNSPLHF.

The chain carries TRBV7-2 and TRBJ2-1, with D hard to call. The CDR3 is 17 residues long. Trimming removed 5 bases from V and 8 bases from J, with 25 bases in between. The germline gives CDR1 SGHTA, CDR2 FQGNSA. CDR3 DNA: TGTGCCAGCAGCACCAAATCCCGCTTGTACCCCGCAGATGAGCAGTTCTTC. Its translation is CASSTKSRLYPADEQFF.

The V gene is TRBV19, the J gene TRBJ2-1; no reliable D call. Deletions cut 2 bases from V and 3 bases from J, with 11 bases between. This CDR3 spans 15 amino acids. In germline, CDR1 is LNHDA, CDR2 SQIVND (reference sequence). The chain's CDR3 is CASSISGSGYNEQFF. As DNA, the CDR3 is TGTGCCAGTAGTATATCTGGGTCTGGCTACAATGAGCAGTTCTTC.